Below, 15 T cell receptor beta chains from the same sample are listed, as sequenced in a study of long-term antiretroviral therapy in people with HIV. Samples were assayed with immunoSEQ v3.0 at survey level. The table came from immunoSEQ multiplex PCR; TCRdb's copy has only in-frame clones and leaves some out. The sample lists approximately 12,000 clones; about 70% were seen once. Specimen: unsorted PBMCs, collected 3 to 3.2 years before starting antiretroviral therapy. The receptors were gathered from a man between 40 and 49 years old with HIV.

Points on this clone: It may be a read error: a sequence one base away is much more abundant. The chain joins TRBV6-1 to TRBJ2-5; D gene ambiguous. From germline, CDR1 is MNHNS and CDR2 SASEGT. The CDR3 is 10 amino acids. V lost 5 bases and J 3 bases, leaving 1 base between the germline ends. The CDR3 DNA is TGTGCCAGCAGTAAAGAGACCCAGTACTTC. Translating it yields CASSKETQYF.

This clone was observed a handful of times. The V and J genes are TRBV15 and TRBJ1-4, with 7 bases aligning to TRBD1. This CDR3 is built from 15 residues. Trimming cost V 5 bases and J 5 bases; bases outside gene matches: 8. In germline, CDR1 is LNHNV, CDR2 YYDKDF (reference sequence). CDR3 sequence reads: CATSEYRDRNEKLFF. CDR3 coding DNA: TGTGCCACCAGCGAATACCGGGACAGAAATGAAAAACTGTTTTTT. The variable domain in full, completed from reference TRBV15 and TRBJ1-4, reads DAMVIQNPRYQVTQFGKPVTLSCSQTLNHNVMYWYQQKSSQAPKLLFHYYDKDFNNEADTPDNFQSRRPNTSFCFLDIRSPGLGDTAMYLCATSEYRDRNEKLFFGSGTQLSVL.

The chain has TRBV15 and TRBJ2-7, with TRBD2 identical over 11 bases. Looked up from germline, CDR1 is LNHNV and CDR2 is YYDKDF (reference sequence). After removal of 2 bases from V and 0 bases from J, the junction contained 0 bases not matched to a gene. The CDR3 loop spans 15 amino acids. The CDR3 DNA sequence: TGTGCCACCAGCAGAACTAGCGGGAGCTCCTACGAGCAGTACTTC. This translates into CATSRTSGSSYEQYF.

The CDR3 here is CASSSSSGSVNEQYF. The CDR3 DNA reads TGTGCCAGCAGTTCTTCTAGCGGGAGTGTCAACGAGCAGTACTTC. V usage is TRBV28 and J usage is TRBJ2-7; 10 bases match TRBD2. This CDR3 spans 15 amino acids. From germline, CDR1 is MDHEN and CDR2 SYDVKM. J gave up 5 bases and V 4 bases, and 8 bases lay outside the gene matches.

The gene calls are TRBV6-5 and TRBJ1-5; D may be TRBD1 (5 bases). Germline CDR1 is MNHEY and CDR2 is SVGAGI. The CDR3 has 14 residues. V lost 2 bases and J 10 bases, leaving 15 bases between the germline ends. CDR3 amino acids: CASSYGGGGEPQHF. CDR3 DNA sequence: TGTGCCAGCAGTTACGGTGGGGGTGGCGAACCCCAGCATTTT.

V and J are TRBV28 and TRBJ1-1; TRBD1 is a possible D gene (6 bases). The CDR3 is 15 amino acids. Per germline, CDR1 MDHEN and CDR2 SYDVKM. With 3 bases removed from V and 4 bases from J, the gap between germline ends came to 15 bases. Here the CDR3 DNA reads TGTGCCAGCAGTTTTGGGAGAGGGGGGAGCACTGAAGCTTTCTTT. Its protein product is CASSFGRGGSTEAFF. The full variable domain, with the rest looked up from reference TRBV28 and TRBJ1-1, is DVKVTQSSRYLVKRTGEKVFLECVQDMDHENMFWYRQDPGLGLRLIYFSYDVKMKEKGDIPEGYSVSREKKERFSLILESASTNQTSMYLCASSFGRGGSTEAFFGQGTRLTVV.

The chain combines TRBV6-5 with TRBJ2-7, with TRBD2 identical over 9 bases. After removal of 4 bases from V and 2 bases from J, the junction contained 3 bases not matched to a gene. The CDR3 sequence is 14 residues long. Germline values: CDR1 MNHEY, CDR2 SVGAGI. CDR3 DNA: TGTGCCAGCAGTTTTAGCGGGAGTGCCTACGAGCAGTACTTC. Protein product: CASSFSGSAYEQYF.

The chain recombines TRBV30 with TRBJ2-1; 10 bases are shared with TRBD2. The V gene end was trimmed by 1 base and the J gene end by 2 bases; junction bases not matched to a gene: 8. Germline assignment: CDR1 GTSNPN and CDR2 SVGIG (reference sequence). This CDR3 contains 17 residues. The CDR3, as DNA: TGTGCCTGGAGTGGGGGTAGCGGGGGGTCCGCCTACAATGAGCAGTTCTTC. The encoded protein is CAWSGGSGGSAYNEQFF.

The chain recombines TRBV5-6 with TRBJ1-2; D is perhaps TRBD1 (6 bases). V dropped 4 bases and J dropped 8 bases, with 21 bases sitting between them. Per germline, CDR1 SGHDT and CDR2 YYEEEE. The CDR3 extends over 15 amino acids. The CDR3 spells CASSASGTGAHGYTF. As DNA, the CDR3 is TGTGCCAGCAGCGCCTCCGGGACGGGGGCCCACGGCTACACCTTC.

The gene calls are TRBV5-1 and TRBJ1-4, with unresolved D. The CDR3 runs 15 residues. Germline assignment: CDR1 SGHRS and CDR2 YFSETQ. The V gene lost 0 bases and the J gene lost 0 bases, with 6 bases spanning the gap. The CDR3 DNA follows: TGCGCCAGCAGCTTGGACACATCAACTAATGAAAAACTGTTTTTT. Translating gives CASSLDTSTNEKLFF.

The rearrangement uses TRBV11-2 and TRBJ1-4, with 7 bases lining up with TRBD1. From germline, CDR1 is SGHAT and CDR2 FQNNGV. The V segment lost 3 bases and the J segment 4 bases; nucleotides outside the gene matches: 5. CDR3 length: 15 amino acids. The chain's CDR3 is CASSFSGTVNEKLFF. For the CDR3, the DNA is TGTGCCAGCAGCTTTTCCGGGACAGTTAATGAAAAACTGTTTTTT.

The DNA of the CDR3 is TGTGCCAGCAGCGTGGGACTAGGTGACACAGATACGCAGTATTTT. Translated, it gives CASSVGLGDTDTQYF. This rearrangement joins TRBV7-6 to TRBJ2-3; 8 bases map to TRBD2. The CDR3 consists of 15 residues. Germline CDR1 is SGHVS and CDR2 is FNYEAQ. Losses at the gene ends were 5 bases for V and 2 bases for J; bases not matched to a gene: 6.

This clone was seen a handful of times. The chain has TRBV30 and TRBJ2-7; D gene uncertain. Germline CDR1 GTSNPN, CDR2 SVGIG (reference sequence). This CDR3 comprises 13 residues. The V end was cut by 2 bases, the J end by 9 bases, with 17 bases between. The CDR3 region is CAWSNRPLGWQYF. The CDR3 nucleotides read TGTGCCTGGAGTAATCGACCTTTGGGATGGCAGTACTTC.

The rearrangement joins TRBV28 to TRBJ2-7; TRBD2 aligns across 12 bases. This CDR3 contains 12 residues. Germline assignment: CDR1 MDHEN and CDR2 SYDVKM. V trimming: 6 bases; J trimming: 12 bases; junction bases outside the gene matches: 6. CDR3 region: CASRPSGRDRYF. As DNA, the CDR3 is TGTGCCAGCAGACCTAGCGGGAGGGATAGGTACTTC.

The CDR3 sequence: CASSVGLAGGIYEQYF. The CDR3 DNA reads as TGTGCCAGCAGCGTAGGACTAGCGGGAGGAATATACGAGCAGTACTTC. The V and J genes are TRBV9 and TRBJ2-7, with 13 bases aligning to TRBD2. The CDR3 totals 16 residues. Germline V gives CDR1 SGDLS, CDR2 YYNGEE. Germline trimming cut 0 bases from V and 4 bases from J; bases unmatched to any gene: 4. Full variable domain (remainder filled in from reference TRBV9 and TRBJ2-7): DSGVTQTPKHLITATGQRVTLRCSPRSGDLSVYWYQQSLDQGLQFLIQYYNGEERAKGNILERFSAQQFPDLHSELNLSSLELGDSALYFCASSVGLAGGIYEQYFGPGTRLTVT.